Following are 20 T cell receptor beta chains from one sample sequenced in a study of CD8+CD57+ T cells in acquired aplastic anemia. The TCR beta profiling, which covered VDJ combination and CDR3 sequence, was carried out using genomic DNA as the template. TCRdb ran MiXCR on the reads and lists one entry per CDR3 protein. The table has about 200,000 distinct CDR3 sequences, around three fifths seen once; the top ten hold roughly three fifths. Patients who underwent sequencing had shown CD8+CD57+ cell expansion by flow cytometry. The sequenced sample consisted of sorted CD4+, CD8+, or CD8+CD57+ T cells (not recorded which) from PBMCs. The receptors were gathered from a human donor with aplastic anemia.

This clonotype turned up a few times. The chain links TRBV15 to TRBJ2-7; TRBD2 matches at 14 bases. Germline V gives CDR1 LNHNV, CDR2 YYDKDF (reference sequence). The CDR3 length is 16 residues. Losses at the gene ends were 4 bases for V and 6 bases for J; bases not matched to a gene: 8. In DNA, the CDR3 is TGTGCCACCAGCACCGGGACTAGCGGGAGTTTCGTCGAGCAGTACTTC. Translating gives CATSTGTSGSFVEQYF.

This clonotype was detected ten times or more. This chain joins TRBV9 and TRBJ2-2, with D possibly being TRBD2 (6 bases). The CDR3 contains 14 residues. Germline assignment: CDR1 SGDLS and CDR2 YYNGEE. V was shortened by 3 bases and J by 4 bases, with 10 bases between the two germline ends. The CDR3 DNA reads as TGTGCCAGCAGCGGTGCGGGGAGCACCGGGGAGCTGTTTTTT. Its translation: CASSGAGSTGELFF. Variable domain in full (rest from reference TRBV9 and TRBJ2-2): DSGVTQTPKHLITATGQRVTLRCSPRSGDLSVYWYQQSLDQGLQFLIQYYNGEERAKGNILERFSAQQFPDLHSELNLSSLELGDSALYFCASSGAGSTGELFFGEGSRLTVL.

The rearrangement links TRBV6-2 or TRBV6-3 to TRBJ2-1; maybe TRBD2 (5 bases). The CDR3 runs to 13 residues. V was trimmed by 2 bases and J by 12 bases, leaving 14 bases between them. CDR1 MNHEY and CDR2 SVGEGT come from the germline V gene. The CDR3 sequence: CASSYGGVVGQFF. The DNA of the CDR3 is TGTGCCAGCAGTTACGGAGGCGTGGTGGGGCAGTTCTTC.

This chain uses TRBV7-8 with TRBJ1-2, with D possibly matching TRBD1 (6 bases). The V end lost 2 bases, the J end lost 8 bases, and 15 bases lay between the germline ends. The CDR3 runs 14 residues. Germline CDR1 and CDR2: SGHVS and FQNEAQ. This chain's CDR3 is CASSLPGARAGYTF. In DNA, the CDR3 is TGTGCCAGCAGCTTACCGGGGGCTCGAGCGGGCTACACCTTC.

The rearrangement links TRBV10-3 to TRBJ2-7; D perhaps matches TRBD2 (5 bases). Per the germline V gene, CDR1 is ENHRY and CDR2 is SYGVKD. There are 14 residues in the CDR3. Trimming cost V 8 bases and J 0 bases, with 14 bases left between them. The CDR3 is CAIAGQSSSYEQYF. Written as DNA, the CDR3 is TGTGCCATCGCGGGCCAGTCGAGCTCCTACGAGCAGTACTTC.

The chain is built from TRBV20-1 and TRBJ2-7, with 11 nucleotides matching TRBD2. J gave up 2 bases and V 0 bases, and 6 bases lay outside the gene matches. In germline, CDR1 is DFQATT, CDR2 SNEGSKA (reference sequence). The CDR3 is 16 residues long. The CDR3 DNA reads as TGCAGTGCTAGAGATACCGGGACTAGCGGCACCTACGAGCAGTACTTC. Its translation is CSARDTGTSGTYEQYF.

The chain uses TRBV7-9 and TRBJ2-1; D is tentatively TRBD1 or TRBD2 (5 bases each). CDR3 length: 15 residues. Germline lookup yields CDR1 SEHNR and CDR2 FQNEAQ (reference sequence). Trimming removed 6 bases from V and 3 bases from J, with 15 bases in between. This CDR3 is CASSSTGTRYNEQFF. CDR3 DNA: TGTGCCAGCAGTTCCACCGGGACCCGCTACAATGAGCAGTTCTTC.

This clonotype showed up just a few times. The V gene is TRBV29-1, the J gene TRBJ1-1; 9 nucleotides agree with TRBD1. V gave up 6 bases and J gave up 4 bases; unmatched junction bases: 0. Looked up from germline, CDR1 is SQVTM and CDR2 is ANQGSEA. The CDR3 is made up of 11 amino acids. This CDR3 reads CSVDRGTEAFF. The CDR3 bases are TGCAGCGTGGACAGGGGCACTGAAGCTTTCTTT.

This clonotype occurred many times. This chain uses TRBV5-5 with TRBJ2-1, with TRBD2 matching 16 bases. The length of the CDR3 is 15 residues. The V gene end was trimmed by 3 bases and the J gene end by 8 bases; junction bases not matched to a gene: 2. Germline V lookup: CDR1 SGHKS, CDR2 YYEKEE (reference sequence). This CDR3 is CASSSGLAGGHEQFF. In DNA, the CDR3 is TGTGCCAGCAGCTCGGGACTAGCGGGGGGGCATGAGCAGTTCTTC.

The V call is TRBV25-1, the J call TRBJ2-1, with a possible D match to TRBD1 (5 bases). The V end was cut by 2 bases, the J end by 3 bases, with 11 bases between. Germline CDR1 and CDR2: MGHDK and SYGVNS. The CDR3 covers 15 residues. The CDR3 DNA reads TGTGCCAGCAGTGAAAGGCAGGGTCGCTACAATGAGCAGTTCTTC. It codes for CASSERQGRYNEQFF.

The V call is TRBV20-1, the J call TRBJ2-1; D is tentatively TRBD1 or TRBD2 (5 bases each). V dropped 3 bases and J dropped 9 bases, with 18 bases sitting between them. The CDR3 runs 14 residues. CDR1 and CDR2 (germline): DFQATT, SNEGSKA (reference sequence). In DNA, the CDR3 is TGCAGTGCTAGCGATGGGGGTAGGATCCTTGAGCAGTTCTTC. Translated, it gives CSASDGGRILEQFF.

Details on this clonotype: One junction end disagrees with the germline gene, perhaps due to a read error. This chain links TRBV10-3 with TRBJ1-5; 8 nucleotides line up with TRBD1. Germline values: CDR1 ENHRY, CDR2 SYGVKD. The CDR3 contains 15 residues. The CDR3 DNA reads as TGTGCCATCAGTGTGGACAGGGCTTACAATGAGCCCCAGCATTTT. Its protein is CAISVDRAYNEPQHF.

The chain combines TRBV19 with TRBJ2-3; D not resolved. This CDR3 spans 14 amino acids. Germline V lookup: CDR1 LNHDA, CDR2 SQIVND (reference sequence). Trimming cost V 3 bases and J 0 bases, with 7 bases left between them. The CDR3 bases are TGTGCCAGTAGTATGCCAAAGAGCACAGATACGCAGTATTTT. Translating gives CASSMPKSTDTQYF.

CDR3: CASSSATSNYYGYTF. As DNA, the CDR3 is TGTGCCAGCAGTTCCGCCACCTCCAACTACTATGGCTACACCTTC. This chain uses TRBV7-9 with TRBJ1-2; D unclear. The CDR3 totals 15 residues. The V gene lost 6 bases and the J gene lost 3 bases, with 17 bases spanning the gap. CDR1 SEHNR and CDR2 FQNEAQ come from the germline V gene (reference sequence).

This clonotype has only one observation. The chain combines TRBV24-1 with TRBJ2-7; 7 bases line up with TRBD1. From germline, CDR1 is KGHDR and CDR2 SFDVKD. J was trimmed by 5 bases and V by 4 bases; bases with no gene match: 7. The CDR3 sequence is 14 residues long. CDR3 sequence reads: CATSDNTGDNEQYF. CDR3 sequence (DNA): TGTGCCACCAGTGACAACACAGGGGACAACGAGCAGTACTTC.

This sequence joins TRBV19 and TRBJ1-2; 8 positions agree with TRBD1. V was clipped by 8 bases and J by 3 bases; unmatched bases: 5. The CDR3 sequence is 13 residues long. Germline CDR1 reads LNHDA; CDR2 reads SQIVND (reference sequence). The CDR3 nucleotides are TGTGCCAGTGGGAAACAGGGGGACTATGGCTACACCTTC. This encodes CASGKQGDYGYTF.

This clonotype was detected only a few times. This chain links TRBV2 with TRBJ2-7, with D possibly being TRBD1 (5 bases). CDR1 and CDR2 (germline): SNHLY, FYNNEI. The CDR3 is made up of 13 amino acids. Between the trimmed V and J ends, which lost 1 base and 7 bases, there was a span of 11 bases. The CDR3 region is CASSEGRQTEQYF. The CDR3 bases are TGTGCCAGCAGTGAAGGCCGACAGACGGAGCAGTACTTC.

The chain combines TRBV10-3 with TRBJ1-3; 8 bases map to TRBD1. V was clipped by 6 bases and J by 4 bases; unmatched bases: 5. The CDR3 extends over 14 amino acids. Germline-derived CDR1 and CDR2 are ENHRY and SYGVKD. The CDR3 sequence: CAISGQGGGNTIYF. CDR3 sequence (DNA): TGTGCCATCAGCGGACAGGGAGGCGGAAACACCATATATTTT.

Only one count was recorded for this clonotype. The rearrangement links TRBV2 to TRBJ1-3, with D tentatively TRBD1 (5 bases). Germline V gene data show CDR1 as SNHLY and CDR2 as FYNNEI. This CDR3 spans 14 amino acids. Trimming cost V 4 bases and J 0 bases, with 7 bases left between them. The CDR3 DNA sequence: TGTGCCAGCAGTGGACAGCCCTCTGGAAACACCATATATTTT. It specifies CASSGQPSGNTIYF.

The CDR3 is CATRGAGTGEQYF. For the CDR3, the DNA is TGTGCCACCCGGGGGGCAGGGACAGGCGAGCAGTACTTC. This chain uses TRBV10-3 with TRBJ2-7, with a tentative D call TRBD1 (8 bases). The germline V gene has CDR1 ENHRY and CDR2 SYGVKD. The V gene lost 10 bases and the J gene lost 6 bases, with 19 bases spanning the gap. This CDR3 comprises 13 residues.